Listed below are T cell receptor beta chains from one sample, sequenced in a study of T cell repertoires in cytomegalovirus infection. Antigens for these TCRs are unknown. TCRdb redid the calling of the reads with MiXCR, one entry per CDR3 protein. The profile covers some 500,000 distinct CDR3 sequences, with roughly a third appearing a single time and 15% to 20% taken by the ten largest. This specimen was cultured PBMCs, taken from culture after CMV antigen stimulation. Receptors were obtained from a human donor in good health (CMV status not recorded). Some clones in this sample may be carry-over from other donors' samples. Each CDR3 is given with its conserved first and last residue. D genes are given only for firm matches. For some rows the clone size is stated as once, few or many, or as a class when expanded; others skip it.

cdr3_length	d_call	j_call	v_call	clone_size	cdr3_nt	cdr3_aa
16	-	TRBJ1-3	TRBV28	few	TGTGCCAGCAACAAAAAGGTCGGCTTCTCTGGAAACACCATATATTTT	CASNKKVGFSGNTIYF
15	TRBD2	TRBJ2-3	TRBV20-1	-	TGCAGGCTTGCCGAGGGTAGCGGGAGGACAGATACGCAGTATTTT	CRLAEGSGRTDTQYF
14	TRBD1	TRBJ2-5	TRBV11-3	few	TGTGCCAGCAGCATGCGACAGGGCCAAGAGACCCAGTACTTC	CASSMRQGQETQYF
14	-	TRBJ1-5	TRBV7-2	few	TGTGCCAGCAGCTTATACCTTAGCAATCAGCCCCAGCATTTT	CASSLYLSNQPQHF
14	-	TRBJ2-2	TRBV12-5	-	TGTGCTAGTGGTTTGTTCACAGCGGCGGGGGAGCTGTTTTTT	CASGLFTAAGELFF
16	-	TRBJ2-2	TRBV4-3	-	TGCGCCAGCAGCCAACAAAGGCTAGCATTCGCCGGGGAGCTGTTTTTT	CASSQQRLAFAGELFF
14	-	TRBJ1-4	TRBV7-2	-	TGTGCCAGCAGCCCGCAGGGGAATAATGAAAAACTGTTTTTT	CASSPQGNNEKLFF
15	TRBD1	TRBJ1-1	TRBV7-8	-	TGTGCCAGCAGCTGGTCGGGACAGATGAACACTGAAGCTTTCTTT	CASSWSGQMNTEAFF
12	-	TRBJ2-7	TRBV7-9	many	TGTGCCAGCAGCCAGGGCTCCTACGAGCAGTACTTC	CASSQGSYEQYF
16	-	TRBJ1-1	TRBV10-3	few	TGTGCCATCAGCCAACTCCCCGTGAAGGGAAACACTGAAGCTTTCTTT	CAISQLPVKGNTEAFF
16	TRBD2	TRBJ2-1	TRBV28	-	TGTGCCAGCAGCCCGCCGAGACTAGCGGCAAAGAATGAGCAGTTCTTC	CASSPPRLAAKNEQFF
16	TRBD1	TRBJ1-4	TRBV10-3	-	TGTGCCATCAGTGTCAGACAGGGCGTGGTGGCTGAAAAACTGTTTTTT	CAISVRQGVVAEKLFF
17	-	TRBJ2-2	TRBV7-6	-	TGTGCCAGCAGCTTGGGGGCTAGGAGACCGAACACCGGGGAGCTGTTTTTT	CASSLGARRPNTGELFF
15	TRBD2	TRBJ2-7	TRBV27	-	TGTGCCAGCAGGGGACTAGCGGGAGGATCCTACGAGCAGTACTTC	CASRGLAGGSYEQYF
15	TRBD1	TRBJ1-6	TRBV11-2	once	TGTGCCAGCAGAGGGGGACAGGGGAATAATTCACCCCTCCACTTT	CASRGGQGNNSPLHF
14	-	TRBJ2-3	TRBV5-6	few	TGTGCCAGCAGCTTGATGGGAAGCACAGATACGCAGTATTTT	CASSLMGSTDTQYF
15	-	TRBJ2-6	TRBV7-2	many	TGTGCCAGCAGGCTGAGGTCCTCTGGGGCCAACGTCCTGACTTTC	CASRLRSSGANVLTF
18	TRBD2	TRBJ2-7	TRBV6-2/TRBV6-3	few	TGTGCCAGCAGTTACTATCCGGTAACCGGGACTAGCGAGTACGAGCAGTACTTC	CASSYYPVTGTSEYEQYF
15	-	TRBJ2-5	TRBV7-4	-	TGTGCCAGCAGCTTAAGGGACCTAAACCAAGAGACCCAGTACTTC	CASSLRDLNQETQYF
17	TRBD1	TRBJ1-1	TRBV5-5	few	TGTGCCAGCAGCTTGGGCTTGACAGGGGCCGCGGGCACTGAAGCTTTCTTT	CASSLGLTGAAGTEAFF
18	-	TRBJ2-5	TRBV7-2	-	TGTGCCAGCAGCTTAGGGATTCCGAGGGTCGGTGGACAAGAGACCCAGTACTTC	CASSLGIPRVGGQETQYF
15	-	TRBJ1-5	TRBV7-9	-	TGTGCCAGCAGCTTAGGACGAAGGGGGGATCAGCCCCAGCATTTT	CASSLGRRGDQPQHF
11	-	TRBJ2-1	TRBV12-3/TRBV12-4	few	TGTGCCAGCGTTGCGCAGGAGGAGCAGTTCTTC	CASVAQEEQFF
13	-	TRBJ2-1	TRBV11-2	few	TGTGCCAGCAGCCCCCGGACGCGGAATGAGCAGTTCTTC	CASSPRTRNEQFF
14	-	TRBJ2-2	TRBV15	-	TGTGCCACCAGCAGAGATTACCAAGCAGGGGAGCTGTTTTTT	CATSRDYQAGELFF
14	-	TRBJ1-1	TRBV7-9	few	TGTGCCAGCAGCTTAGAGGCCCCAAACACTGAAGCTTTCTTT	CASSLEAPNTEAFF
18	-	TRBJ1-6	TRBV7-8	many	TGTGCCAGCAGCTTAGCGCGCCCAGGGAGCTCCTATAATTCACCCCTCCACTTT	CASSLARPGSSYNSPLHF
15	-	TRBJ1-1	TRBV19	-	TGTGCCAGTAGTACTGGACAGAGACAATACACTGAAGCTTTCTTT	CASSTGQRQYTEAFF
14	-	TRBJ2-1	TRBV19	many	TGTGCCAGTAGTATCAGCGCGGAGGGGGATGAGCAGTTCTTC	CASSISAEGDEQFF
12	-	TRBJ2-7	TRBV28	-	TGTGCCAGCAGTTCCTCTAGCGACGAGCAGTACTTC	CASSSSSDEQYF
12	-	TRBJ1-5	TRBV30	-	TGTGCCTGGAGCCCCGGGGGGCAGCCCCAGCATTTT	CAWSPGGQPQHF
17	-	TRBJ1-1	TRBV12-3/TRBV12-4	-	TGTGCCAGCAGCTTCATTCCCGGGGCCGCTGAGAACACTGAAGCTTTCTTT	CASSFIPGAAENTEAFF
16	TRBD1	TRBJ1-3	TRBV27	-	TGTGCCAGCAGTCCTGACAGGGCCCACTCTGGAAACACCATATATTTT	CASSPDRAHSGNTIYF
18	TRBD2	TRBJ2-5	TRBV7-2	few	TGTGCCAGCAGCTTAGCCTGGACTAGCGGGACGTACCAAGAGACCCAGTACTTC	CASSLAWTSGTYQETQYF
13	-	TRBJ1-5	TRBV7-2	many	TGTGCCAGCAGCCCTCGACTTAATCAGCCCCAGCATTTT	CASSPRLNQPQHF
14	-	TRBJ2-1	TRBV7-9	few	TGTGCCAGCAGCCCGTGGGACCAAGCCGATGAGCAGTTCTTC	CASSPWDQADEQFF
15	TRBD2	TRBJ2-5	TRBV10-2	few	TGCGCCAGCAACCCCGGACTAGCGGGACAAGAGACCCAGTACTTC	CASNPGLAGQETQYF
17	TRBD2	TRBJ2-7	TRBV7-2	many	TGTGCCAGCAGCTTAGGCCGGGGACTAGCGGCCTCCTACGAGCAGTACTTC	CASSLGRGLAASYEQYF
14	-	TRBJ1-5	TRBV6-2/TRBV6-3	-	TGTGCCAGCAGTTACAACCAGCTCGATCAGCCCCAGCATTTT	CASSYNQLDQPQHF
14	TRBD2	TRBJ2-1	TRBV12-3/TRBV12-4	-	TGTGCCAGCAGTTCCGCCGGGACTAGCGCTGGGGCGTTCTTC	CASSSAGTSAGAFF
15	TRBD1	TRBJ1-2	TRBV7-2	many	TGTGCCAGCAGCTTAGCCATGACAGGGCAAGGCGGCTACACCTTC	CASSLAMTGQGGYTF
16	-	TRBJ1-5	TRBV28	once	TGTGCCAGCAGTTTTCTGGTATTGGAGGTCAATCAGCCCCAGCATTTT	CASSFLVLEVNQPQHF
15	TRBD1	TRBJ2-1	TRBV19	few	TGTGCCAGTAGTCCCCCGGGACAGGGGGGGAATGAGCAGTTCTTC	CASSPPGQGGNEQFF
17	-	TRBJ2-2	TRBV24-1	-	TGTGCCACCAGTGACTGGGCGACTCCTGCTGTCCCCGGGGAGCTGTTTTTT	CATSDWATPAVPGELFF
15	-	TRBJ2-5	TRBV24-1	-	TGTGCCACCAGTGACAGGACCTCGTACCAAGAGACCCAGTACTTC	CATSDRTSYQETQYF
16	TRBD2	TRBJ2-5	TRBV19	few	TGTGCCAGTAGCCGACTAGCGGGAGGTTTACAAGAGACCCAGTACTTC	CASSRLAGGLQETQYF
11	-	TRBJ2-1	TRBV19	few	TGTGCCAGTAGTATTGATTCAGAGCAGTTCTTC	CASSIDSEQFF
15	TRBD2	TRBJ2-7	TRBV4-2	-	TGTGCCAGCAGCCAAGAGGCTAGCGGGAGGCTGGAGCAGTACTTC	CASSQEASGRLEQYF
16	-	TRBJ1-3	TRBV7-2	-	TGTGCCAGCAGCCCGGGGGGGCCTGGGTCTGGAAACACCATATATTTT	CASSPGGPGSGNTIYF
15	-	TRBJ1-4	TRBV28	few	TGTGCCAGCAGTTTAAAAGGTCGGGACAATGAAAAACTGTTTTTT	CASSLKGRDNEKLFF
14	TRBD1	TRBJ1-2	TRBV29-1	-	TGCAGCGTTGAGACAGGGGGAGGCAGCTATGGCTACACCTTC	CSVETGGGSYGYTF
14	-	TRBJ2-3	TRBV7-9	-	TGTGCCAGCAGCTCTTCAGGGGGGACAGATACGCAGTATTTT	CASSSSGGTDTQYF
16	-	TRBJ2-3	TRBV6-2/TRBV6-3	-	TGTGCCAGCAGTTATAGTCGGGGATGGGCGACGGATACGCAGTATTTT	CASSYSRGWATDTQYF
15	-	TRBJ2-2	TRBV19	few	TGTGCCAGTAGTATCTTCCCGACAATCACCGGGGAGCTGTTTTTT	CASSIFPTITGELFF
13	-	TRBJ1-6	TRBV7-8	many	TGTGCCAGCAGCTTAGATCTGGGTTCACCCCTCCACTTT	CASSLDLGSPLHF
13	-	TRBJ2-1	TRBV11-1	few	TGTGCCAGCAGCGGGATTGGGCACAATGAGCAGTTCTTC	CASSGIGHNEQFF
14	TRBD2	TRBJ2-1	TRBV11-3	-	TGTGCCAGCCGTCTTGCGGGAGGTTCTGGTGAGCAGTTCTTC	CASRLAGGSGEQFF
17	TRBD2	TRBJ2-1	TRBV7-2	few	TGTGCCAGCAGCAAAAACTCGGGACTAGCGGCCTACAATGAGCAGTTCTTC	CASSKNSGLAAYNEQFF
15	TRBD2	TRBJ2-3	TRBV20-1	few	TGCAGTGCCAGAGGATGGGGCGGGAGAACAGATACGCAGTATTTT	CSARGWGGRTDTQYF